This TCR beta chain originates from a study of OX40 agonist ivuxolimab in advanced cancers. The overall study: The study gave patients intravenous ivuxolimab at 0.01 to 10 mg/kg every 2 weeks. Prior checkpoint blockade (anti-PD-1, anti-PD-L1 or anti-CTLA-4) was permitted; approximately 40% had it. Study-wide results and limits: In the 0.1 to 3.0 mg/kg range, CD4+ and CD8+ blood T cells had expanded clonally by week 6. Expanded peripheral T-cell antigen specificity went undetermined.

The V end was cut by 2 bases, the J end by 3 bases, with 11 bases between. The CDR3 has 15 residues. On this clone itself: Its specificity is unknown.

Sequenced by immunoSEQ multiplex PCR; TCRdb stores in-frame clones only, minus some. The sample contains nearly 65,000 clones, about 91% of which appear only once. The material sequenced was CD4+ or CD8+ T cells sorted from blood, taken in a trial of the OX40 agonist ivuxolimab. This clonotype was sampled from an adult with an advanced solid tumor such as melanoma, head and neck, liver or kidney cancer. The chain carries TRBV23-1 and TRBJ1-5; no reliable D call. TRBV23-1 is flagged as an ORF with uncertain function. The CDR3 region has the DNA TGCGCCAGCAGTCAACCCCCTCAGAACAATCAGCCCCAGCATTTT. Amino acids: CASSQPPQNNQPQHF.